The rows below give T cell receptor beta chains drawn from one sample of a study of T-cell reconstitution after alpha-beta-depleted transplantation in children. TCRdb reprocessed the PCR reads with MiXCR, giving one entry per CDR3 protein. The sample consists of 280,000 or so distinct CDR3 sequences, roughly 11% of them appearing once. Sequences were derived from peripheral blood, sampled 180 days after TCRalphabeta/CD19-depleted stem cell transplant. These receptors all stem from a male patient between 2 and 15 years old who had a stem cell transplant for chronic granulomatous disease, so the T cells may come from the graft donor. Both conserved end residues are part of each CDR3. D genes are given only for firm matches. Expanded clones get a size class; other rows say once, few or many, or leave the size out.

>many|TRBV11-2|TRBJ2-1|NA
CASSLGTVANEQFF
TGTGCCAGCAGCTTAGGAACCGTAGCCAATGAGCAGTTCTTC
>NA|TRBV12-3/TRBV12-4|TRBJ1-1|TRBD1
CASSVQGVVTEAFF
TGTGCCAGCAGTGTACAGGGGGTAGTTACTGAAGCTTTCTTT
>many|TRBV29-1|TRBJ1-2|NA
CSVDGGDHYGYTF
TGCAGCGTTGACGGGGGCGACCACTATGGCTACACCTTC
>NA|TRBV19|TRBJ2-7|NA
CASSIDHMSSYEQYF
TGTGCCAGTAGTATAGATCACATGAGCTCCTACGAGCAGTACTTC
>many|TRBV12-3/TRBV12-4|TRBJ2-1|TRBD2
CASSLGFQEGRGEQFF
TGTGCCAGCAGTTTAGGGTTCCAGGAAGGGAGGGGCGAGCAGTTCTTC
>many|TRBV10-3|TRBJ2-7|NA
CAISVASSLEQYF
TGTGCCATCAGTGTAGCGTCCTCCCTCGAGCAGTACTTC
>many|TRBV12-3/TRBV12-4|TRBJ2-1|TRBD2
CASISGGEQFF
TGTGCCAGCATATCGGGGGGTGAGCAGTTCTTC
>many|TRBV7-2|TRBJ1-2|NA
CASSLGDHYGYTF
TGTGCCAGCAGCTTGGGCGACCACTATGGCTACACCTTC
>NA|TRBV5-6|TRBJ2-1|NA
CASSPRYDNEQFF
TGTGCCAGCAGCCCCCGGTACGACAATGAGCAGTTCTTC
>NA|TRBV6-5|TRBJ1-2|NA
CASSYTANYGYTF
TGTGCCAGCAGTTACACTGCTAACTATGGCTACACCTTC
>many|TRBV5-1|TRBJ2-5|NA
CASSLVAVHFAPQGTQYF
TGCGCCAGCAGCTTGGTAGCCGTCCACTTCGCCCCTCAGGGGACCCAGTACTTC
>many|TRBV18|TRBJ1-3|NA
CASSPGTAGNTIYF
TGTGCCAGCTCACCAGGGACCGCTGGAAACACCATATATTTT
>many|TRBV10-2|TRBJ2-7|NA
CASSLQGSEQYF
TGCGCCAGCAGTCTACAGGGTAGCGAGCAGTACTTC
>many|TRBV6-5|TRBJ2-7|TRBD1
CASSSRDRTYEQYF
TGTGCCAGCAGTTCCCGGGACAGAACCTACGAGCAGTACTTC
>NA|TRBV7-6|TRBJ2-3|NA
CASSLGIYEDTQYF
TGTGCCAGCAGCTTAGGAATTTACGAAGATACGCAGTATTTT
>NA|TRBV5-4|TRBJ2-2|TRBD1
CASSLFQGAIGELFF
TGTGCCAGCAGCTTGTTCCAGGGGGCTATCGGGGAGCTGTTTTTT
>many|TRBV7-2|TRBJ2-1|TRBD2
CASSYSGRGAKNEQFF
TGTGCCAGCAGCTATAGCGGGAGGGGGGCCAAGAATGAGCAGTTCTTC
>many|TRBV19|TRBJ2-5|NA
CASSHTGRETQYF
TGTGCCAGTAGTCACACAGGGCGCGAGACCCAGTACTTC
>NA|TRBV28|TRBJ1-1|TRBD1
CASPPGRGRGSWAEAFF
TGTGCCAGCCCTCCTGGCAGGGGGCGCGGATCTTGGGCCGAAGCTTTCTTT
>many|TRBV7-2|TRBJ1-1|NA
CASSLAVPGQSAAFF
TGTGCCAGCAGCTTAGCGGTGCCTGGACAGTCCGCAGCTTTCTTT
>many|TRBV20-1|TRBJ2-3|NA
CSARSRESTDTQYF
TGCAGTGCTAGATCCCGGGAGAGCACAGATACGCAGTATTTT
>many|TRBV11-2|TRBJ2-1|TRBD2
CASSLGLANYEQFF
TGTGCCAGCAGCCTGGGACTAGCTAACTATGAGCAGTTCTTC
>many|TRBV5-1|TRBJ2-3|TRBD2
CASSLERGAVSTDTQYF
TGCGCCAGCAGCTTGGAGCGGGGTGCAGTAAGCACAGATACGCAGTATTTT
>few|TRBV11-2|TRBJ2-7|TRBD2
CASSLEAGRSYEQYF
TGTGCCAGCAGCTTAGAGGCCGGGAGGTCCTACGAGCAGTACTTC
>many|TRBV28|TRBJ2-7|NA
CASSSTPSQSHPYEQYF
TGTGCCAGCAGTTCTACCCCCTCCCAGTCGCATCCCTACGAGCAGTACTTC
>many|TRBV5-6|TRBJ1-1|NA
CASSLAAGTEAFF
TGTGCCAGCAGCTTGGCAGCCGGCACTGAAGCTTTCTTT
>many|TRBV6-5|TRBJ1-1|TRBD1
CASSPPRGANTEAFF
TGTGCCAGCAGTCCCCCCAGGGGGGCGAACACTGAAGCTTTCTTT
>many|TRBV20-1|TRBJ2-1|NA
CSARSRGYNEQFF
TGCAGTGCTAGATCAAGGGGCTACAATGAGCAGTTCTTC
>many|TRBV7-2|TRBJ2-7|NA
CASSQGLGVGEQYF
TGTGCCAGCAGCCAAGGCCTCGGGGTGGGGGAGCAGTACTTC
>many|TRBV5-1|TRBJ1-2|NA
CASSLHGLYGYTF
TGCGCCAGCAGCTTGCATGGCCTCTATGGCTACACCTTC
>NA|TRBV12-3/TRBV12-4|TRBJ1-3|NA
CASSFGPLSGNTIYF
TGTGCCAGCAGTTTTGGGCCGCTCTCTGGAAACACCATATATTTT
>many|TRBV20-1|TRBJ2-5|NA
CSARPDQETQYF
TGCAGTGCTAGACCAGACCAAGAGACCCAGTACTTC
>many|TRBV20-1|TRBJ1-5|TRBD1
CSAGRTGSNQPQHF
TGCAGTGCTGGAAGGACAGGTTCCAATCAGCCCCAGCATTTT
>many|TRBV3-1|TRBJ2-1|NA
CASSHAENEQFF
TGTGCCAGCAGCCATGCAGAAAATGAGCAGTTCTTC
>many|TRBV12-3/TRBV12-4|TRBJ1-5|NA
CASSLEGLSNQPQHF
TGTGCCAGCAGTTTGGAGGGTCTGAGCAATCAGCCCCAGCATTTT
>many|TRBV29-1|TRBJ2-1|NA
CSVGGITGNEQFF
TGCAGCGTTGGTGGCATAACGGGGAATGAGCAGTTCTTC
>many|TRBV14|TRBJ2-7|TRBD2
CASSQESAGARRYEQYF
TGTGCCAGCAGCCAAGAGTCGGCGGGAGCCAGGAGATACGAGCAGTACTTC
>many|TRBV5-1|TRBJ2-2|TRBD1
CASSKGQGDTGELFF
TGCGCCAGCAGCAAGGGACAGGGAGACACCGGGGAGCTGTTTTTT
>NA|TRBV14|TRBJ1-2|NA
CASSQDRVRGPFGYTF
TGTGCCAGCAGCCAAGATCGGGTCCGGGGCCCGTTTGGCTACACCTTC
>few|TRBV30|TRBJ1-2|TRBD1
CAWRGQGVYGYTF
TGTGCCTGGAGGGGACAGGGCGTCTATGGCTACACCTTC